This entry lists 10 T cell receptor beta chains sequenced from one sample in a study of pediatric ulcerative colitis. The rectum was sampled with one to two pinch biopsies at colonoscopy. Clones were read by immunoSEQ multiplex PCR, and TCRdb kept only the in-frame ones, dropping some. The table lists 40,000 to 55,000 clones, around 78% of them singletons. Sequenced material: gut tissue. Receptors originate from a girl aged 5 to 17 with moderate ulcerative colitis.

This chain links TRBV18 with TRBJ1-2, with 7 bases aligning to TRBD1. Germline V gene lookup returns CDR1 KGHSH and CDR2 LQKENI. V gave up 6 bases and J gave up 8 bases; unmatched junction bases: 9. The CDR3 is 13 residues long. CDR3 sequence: CASSRGQGEGYTF. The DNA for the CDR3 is TGTGCCAGCTCGAGGGGGCAGGGAGAAGGCTACACCTTC. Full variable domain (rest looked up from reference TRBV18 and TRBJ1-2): NAGVMQNPRHLVRRRGQEARLRCSPMKGHSHVYWYRQLPEEGLKFMVYLQKENIIDESGMPKERFSAEFPKEGPSILRIQQVVRGDSAAYFCASSRGQGEGYTFGSGTRLTVV.

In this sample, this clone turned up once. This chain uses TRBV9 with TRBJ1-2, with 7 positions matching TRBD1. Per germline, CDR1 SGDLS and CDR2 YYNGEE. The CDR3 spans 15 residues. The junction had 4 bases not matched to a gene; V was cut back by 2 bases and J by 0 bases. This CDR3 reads CASSVLQGPNYGYTF. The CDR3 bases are TGTGCCAGCAGCGTTTTACAGGGGCCTAACTATGGCTACACCTTC. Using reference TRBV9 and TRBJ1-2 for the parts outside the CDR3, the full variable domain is DSGVTQTPKHLITATGQRVTLRCSPRSGDLSVYWYQQSLDQGLQFLIQYYNGEERAKGNILERFSAQQFPDLHSELNLSSLELGDSALYFCASSVLQGPNYGYTFGSGTRLTVV.

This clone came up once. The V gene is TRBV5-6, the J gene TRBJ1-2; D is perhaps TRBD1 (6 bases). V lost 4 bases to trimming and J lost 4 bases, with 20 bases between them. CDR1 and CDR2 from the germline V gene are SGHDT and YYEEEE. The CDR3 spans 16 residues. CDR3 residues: CASSRGTLTYGYGYTF. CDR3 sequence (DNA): TGTGCCAGCAGCCGAGGGACACTAACGTATGGCTATGGCTACACCTTC.

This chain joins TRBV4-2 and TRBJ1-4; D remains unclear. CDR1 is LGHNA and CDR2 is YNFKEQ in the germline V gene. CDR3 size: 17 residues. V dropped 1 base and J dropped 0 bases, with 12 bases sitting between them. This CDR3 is CASSQASAATTNEKLFF. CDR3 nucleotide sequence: TGTGCCAGCAGCCAAGCATCTGCGGCGACAACTAATGAAAAACTGTTTTTT.

The CDR3 loop reads CASSGARYQETQYF. The CDR3 DNA sequence: TGTGCCAGCAGTGGGGCGAGATACCAAGAGACCCAGTACTTC. This chain connects TRBV2 to TRBJ2-5, with D unresolved. The V and J ends lost 4 bases and 0 bases respectively, with 9 bases between them. The CDR3 runs 14 residues. Germline-derived CDR1 and CDR2 are SNHLY and FYNNEI.

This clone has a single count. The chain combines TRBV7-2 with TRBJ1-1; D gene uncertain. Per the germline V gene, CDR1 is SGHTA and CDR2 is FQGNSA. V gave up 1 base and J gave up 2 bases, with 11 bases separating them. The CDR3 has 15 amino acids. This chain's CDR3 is CASSLVSQANTEAFF. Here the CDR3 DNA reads TGTGCCAGCAGCTTAGTCTCCCAGGCTAACACTGAAGCTTTCTTT.

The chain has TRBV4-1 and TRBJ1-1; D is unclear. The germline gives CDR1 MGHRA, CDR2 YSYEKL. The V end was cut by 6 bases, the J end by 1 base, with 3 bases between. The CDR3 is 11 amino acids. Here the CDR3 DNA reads TGCGCCAGCAGACAGAACACTGAAGCTTTCTTT. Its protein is CASRQNTEAFF.

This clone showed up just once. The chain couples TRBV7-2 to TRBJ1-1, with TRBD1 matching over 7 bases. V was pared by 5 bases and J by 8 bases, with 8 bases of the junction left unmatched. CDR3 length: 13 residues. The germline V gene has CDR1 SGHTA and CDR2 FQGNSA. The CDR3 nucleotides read TGTGCCAGCAGCCGCACCTCGGACAGGGAAGCTTTCTTT. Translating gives CASSRTSDREAFF.

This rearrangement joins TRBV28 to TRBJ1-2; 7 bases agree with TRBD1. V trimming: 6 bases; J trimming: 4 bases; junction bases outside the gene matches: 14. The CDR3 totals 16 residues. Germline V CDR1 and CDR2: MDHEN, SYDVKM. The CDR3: CASSTPTLGGLYGYTF. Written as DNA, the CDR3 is TGTGCCAGCAGCACACCGACCCTAGGGGGCCTCTATGGCTACACCTTC.

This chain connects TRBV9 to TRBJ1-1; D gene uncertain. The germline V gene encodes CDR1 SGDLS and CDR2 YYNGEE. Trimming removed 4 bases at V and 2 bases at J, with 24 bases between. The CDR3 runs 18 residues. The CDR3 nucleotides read TGTGCCAGCAGCCCCCAGAAGGACCGACGCGACCTTAACACTGAAGCTTTCTTT. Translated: CASSPQKDRRDLNTEAFF.